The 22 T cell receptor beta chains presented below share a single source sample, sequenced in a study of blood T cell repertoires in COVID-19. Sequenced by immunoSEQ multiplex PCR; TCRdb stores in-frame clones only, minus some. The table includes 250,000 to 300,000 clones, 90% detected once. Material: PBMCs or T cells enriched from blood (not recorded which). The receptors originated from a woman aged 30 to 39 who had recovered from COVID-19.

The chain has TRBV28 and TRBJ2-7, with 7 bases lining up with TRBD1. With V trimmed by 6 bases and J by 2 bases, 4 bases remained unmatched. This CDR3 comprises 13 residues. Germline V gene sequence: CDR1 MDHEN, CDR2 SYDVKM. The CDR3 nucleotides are TGTGCCAGCAGCCGGGACAGCCCCTACGAGCAGTACTTC. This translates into CASSRDSPYEQYF.

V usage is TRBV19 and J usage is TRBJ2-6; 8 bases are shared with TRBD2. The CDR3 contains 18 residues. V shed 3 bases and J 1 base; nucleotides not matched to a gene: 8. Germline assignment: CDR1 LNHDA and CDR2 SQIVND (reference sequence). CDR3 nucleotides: TGTGCCAGTAGTATTGCGGGGGGAGGCCAATCTGGGGCCAACGTCCTGACTTTC. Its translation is CASSIAGGGQSGANVLTF.

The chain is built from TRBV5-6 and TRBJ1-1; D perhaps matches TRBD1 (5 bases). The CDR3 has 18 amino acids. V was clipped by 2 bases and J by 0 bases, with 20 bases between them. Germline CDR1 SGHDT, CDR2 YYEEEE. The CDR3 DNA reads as TGTGCCAGCAGCTTATGGTTGGCAGGGAAGCCCCTGAACACTGAAGCTTTCTTT. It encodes CASSLWLAGKPLNTEAFF.

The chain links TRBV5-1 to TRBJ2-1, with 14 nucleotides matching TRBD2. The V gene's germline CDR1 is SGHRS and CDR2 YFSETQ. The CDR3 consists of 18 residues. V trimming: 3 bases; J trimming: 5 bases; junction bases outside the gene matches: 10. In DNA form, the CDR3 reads TGCGCCAGCAGCTGGTCGACTAGCGGGAGGGCCTCGGACAATGAGCAGTTCTTC. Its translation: CASSWSTSGRASDNEQFF. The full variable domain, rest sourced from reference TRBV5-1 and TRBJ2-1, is KAGVTQTPRYLIKTRGQQVTLSCSPISGHRSVSWYQQTPGQGLQFLFEYFSETQRNKGNFPGRFSGRQFSNSRSEMNVSTLELGDSALYLCASSWSTSGRASDNEQFFGPGTRLTVL.

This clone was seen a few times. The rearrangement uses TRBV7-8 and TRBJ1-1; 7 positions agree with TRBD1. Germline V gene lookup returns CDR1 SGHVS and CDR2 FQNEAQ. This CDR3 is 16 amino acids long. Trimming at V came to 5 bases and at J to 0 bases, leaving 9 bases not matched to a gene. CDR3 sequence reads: CASSPRGANMNTEAFF. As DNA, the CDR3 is TGTGCCAGCAGCCCCAGGGGGGCGAACATGAACACTGAAGCTTTCTTT.

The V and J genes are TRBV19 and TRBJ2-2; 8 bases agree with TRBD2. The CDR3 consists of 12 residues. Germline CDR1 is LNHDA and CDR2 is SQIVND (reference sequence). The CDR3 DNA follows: TGTTCGACGGGAGGGGGCACCGGGGAGCTGTTTTTT. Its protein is CSTGGGTGELFF.

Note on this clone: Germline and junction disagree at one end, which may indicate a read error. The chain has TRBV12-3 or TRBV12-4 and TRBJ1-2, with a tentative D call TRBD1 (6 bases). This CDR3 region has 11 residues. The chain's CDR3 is CASSLIGQIDF. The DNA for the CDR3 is TGTGCCAGCAGTTTAATAGGACAGATTGACTTC.

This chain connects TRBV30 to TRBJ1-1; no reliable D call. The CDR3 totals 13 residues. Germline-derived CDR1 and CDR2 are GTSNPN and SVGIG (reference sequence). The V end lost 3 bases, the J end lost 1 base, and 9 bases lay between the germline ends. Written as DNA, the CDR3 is TGTGCCTGGAGGAGATATAAGAACACTGAAGCTTTCTTT. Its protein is CAWRRYKNTEAFF.

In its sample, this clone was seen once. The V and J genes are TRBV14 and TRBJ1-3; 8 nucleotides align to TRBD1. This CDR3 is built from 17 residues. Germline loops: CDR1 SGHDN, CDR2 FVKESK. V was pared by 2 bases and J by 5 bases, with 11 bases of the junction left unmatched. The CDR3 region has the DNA TGTGCCAGCAGCCAAAGGACAGGGAGGCCTGACAGAAACACCATATATTTT. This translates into CASSQRTGRPDRNTIYF.

The CDR3 DNA follows: TGTGCCAGCAGCCGTACTAGCGGCTCCTACAATGAGCAGTTCTTC. This sequence encodes CASSRTSGSYNEQFF. V is TRBV7-3 and J is TRBJ2-1; 8 bases line up with TRBD2. CDR3 length: 15 residues. Germline assignment: CDR1 SGHTA and CDR2 FQGTGA. V lost 5 bases and J lost 0; bases outside the gene matches: 3.

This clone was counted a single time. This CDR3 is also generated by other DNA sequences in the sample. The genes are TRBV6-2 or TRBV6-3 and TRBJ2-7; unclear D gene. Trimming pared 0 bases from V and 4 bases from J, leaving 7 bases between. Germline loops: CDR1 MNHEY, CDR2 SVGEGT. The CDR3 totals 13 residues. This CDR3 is CASSYSSVYEQYF. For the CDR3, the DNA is TGTGCCAGCAGTTACTCATCGGTATACGAGCAGTACTTC.

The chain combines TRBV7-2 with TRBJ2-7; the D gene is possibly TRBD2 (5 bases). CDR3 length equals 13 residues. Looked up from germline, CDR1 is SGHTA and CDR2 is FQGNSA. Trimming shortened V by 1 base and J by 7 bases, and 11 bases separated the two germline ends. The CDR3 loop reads CASSLGGNSEQYF. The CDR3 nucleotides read TGTGCCAGCAGCTTAGGAGGGAATAGTGAGCAGTACTTC. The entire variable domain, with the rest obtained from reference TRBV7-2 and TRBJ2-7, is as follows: GAGVSQSPSNKVTEKGKDVELRCDPISGHTALYWYRQSLGQGLEFLIYFQGNSAPDKSGLPSDRFSAERTGGSVSTLTIQRTQQEDSAVYLCASSLGGNSEQYFGPGTRLTVT.

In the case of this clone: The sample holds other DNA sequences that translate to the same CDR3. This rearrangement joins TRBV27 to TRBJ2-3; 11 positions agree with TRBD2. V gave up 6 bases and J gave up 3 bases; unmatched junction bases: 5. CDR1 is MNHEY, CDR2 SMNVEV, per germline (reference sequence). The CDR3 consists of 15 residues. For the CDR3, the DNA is TGTGCCAGCAGCTTAACTAGCGGGAGAACAGATACGCAGTATTTT. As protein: CASSLTSGRTDTQYF.

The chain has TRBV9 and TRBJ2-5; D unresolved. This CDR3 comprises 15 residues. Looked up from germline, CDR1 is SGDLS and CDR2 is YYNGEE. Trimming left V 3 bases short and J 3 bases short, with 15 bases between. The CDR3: CASSDKIGVKETQYF. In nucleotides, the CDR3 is TGTGCCAGCAGCGATAAAATAGGAGTCAAAGAGACCCAGTACTTC.

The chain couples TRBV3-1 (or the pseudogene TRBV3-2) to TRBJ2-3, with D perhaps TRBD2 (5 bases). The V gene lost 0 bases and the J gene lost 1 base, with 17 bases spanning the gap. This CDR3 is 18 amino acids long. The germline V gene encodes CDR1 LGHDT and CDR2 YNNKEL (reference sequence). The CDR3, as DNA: TGTGCCAGCAGCCAAGAATCGAGCTTCGGGGTGGGCACAGATACGCAGTATTTT. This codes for CASSQESSFGVGTDTQYF.

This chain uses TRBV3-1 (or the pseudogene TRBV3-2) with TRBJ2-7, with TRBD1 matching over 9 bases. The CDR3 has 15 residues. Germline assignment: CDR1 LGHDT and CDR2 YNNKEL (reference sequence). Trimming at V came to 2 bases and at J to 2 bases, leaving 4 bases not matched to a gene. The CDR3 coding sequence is TGTGCCAGCAGCCAACCGGGACAGGGAACCTACGAGCAGTACTTC. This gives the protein CASSQPGQGTYEQYF.

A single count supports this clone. CDR3 sequence: CATGGTPEETQYF. The CDR3 region has the DNA TGTGCTACTGGAGGCACACCAGAAGAGACCCAGTACTTC. V and J are TRBV30 and TRBJ2-5; D is possibly TRBD2 (5 bases). The germline V gene has CDR1 GTSNPN and CDR2 SVGIG (reference sequence). The CDR3 is 13 residues long.

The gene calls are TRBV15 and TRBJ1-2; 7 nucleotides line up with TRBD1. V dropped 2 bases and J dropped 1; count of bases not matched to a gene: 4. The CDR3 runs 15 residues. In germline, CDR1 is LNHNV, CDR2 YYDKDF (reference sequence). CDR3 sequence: CATSRYRGDNYGYTF. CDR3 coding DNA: TGTGCCACCAGCAGATACAGGGGAGATAACTATGGCTACACCTTC.

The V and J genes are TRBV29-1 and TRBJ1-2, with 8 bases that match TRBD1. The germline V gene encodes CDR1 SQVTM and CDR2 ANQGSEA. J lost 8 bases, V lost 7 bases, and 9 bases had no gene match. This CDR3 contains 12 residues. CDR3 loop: CSGQGAAPGYTF. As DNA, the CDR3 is TGCAGCGGCCAGGGGGCAGCTCCAGGCTACACCTTC.

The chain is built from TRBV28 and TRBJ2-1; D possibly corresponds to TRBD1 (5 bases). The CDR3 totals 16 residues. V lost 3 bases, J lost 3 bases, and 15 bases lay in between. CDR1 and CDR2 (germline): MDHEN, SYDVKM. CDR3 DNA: TGTGCCAGCAGTTTCCCAGGGTTCGCTAGCTACAATGAGCAGTTCTTC. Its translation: CASSFPGFASYNEQFF.

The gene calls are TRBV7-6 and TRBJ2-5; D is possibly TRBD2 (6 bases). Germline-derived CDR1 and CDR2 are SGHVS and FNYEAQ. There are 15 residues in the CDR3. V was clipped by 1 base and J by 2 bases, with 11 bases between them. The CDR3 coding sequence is TGTGCCAGCAGCTTAGTGGCGGGGACTCAAGAGACCCAGTACTTC. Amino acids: CASSLVAGTQETQYF. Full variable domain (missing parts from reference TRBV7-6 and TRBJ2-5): GAGVSQSPRYKVTKRGQDVALRCDPISGHVSLYWYRQALGQGPEFLTYFNYEAQQDKSGLPNDRFSAERPEGSISTLTIQRTEQRDSAMYRCASSLVAGTQETQYFGPGTRLLVL.

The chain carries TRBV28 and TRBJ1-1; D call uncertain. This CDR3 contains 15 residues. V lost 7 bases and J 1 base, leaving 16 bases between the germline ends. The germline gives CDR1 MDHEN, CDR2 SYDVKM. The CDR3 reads CASTIEVHSNTEAFF. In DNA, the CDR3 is TGTGCCAGCACGATTGAGGTGCATTCGAACACTGAAGCTTTCTTT. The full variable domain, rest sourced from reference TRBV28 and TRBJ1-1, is DVKVTQSSRYLVKRTGEKVFLECVQDMDHENMFWYRQDPGLGLRLIYFSYDVKMKEKGDIPEGYSVSREKKERFSLILESASTNQTSMYLCASTIEVHSNTEAFFGQGTRLTVV.